The 13 T cell receptor beta chains below all came from one sample that was sequenced in a study of vaccination and CD4 T cells after COVID-19. Sequence data for DNA of cultured CD4+ T cells were generated by the Oncomine TCR Beta short-read assay. TCRdb reanalysed the PCR reads using MiXCR and keeps one entry per CDR3 protein. The sample holds 5,500 to 9,000 distinct CDR3 sequences; roughly 30% are singletons and the top ten take around 24%. These receptors have no identified antigens. Treatment here: approximately nine-day PBMC culture with coronavirus spike peptide pools or control peptides (ViraFEST assay). One should note that the unexposed donor's CD4+ T cells were collected before the COVID-19 pandemic (2011-2018). Sequences were obtained from CD4+ T cells from blood, cultured in vitro. Source of these receptors: a human donor in good health.

This clonotype turned up a few times. The chain couples TRBV7-9 to TRBJ1-1, with D hard to call. Germline CDR1 is SEHNR and CDR2 is FQNEAQ (reference sequence). V dropped 3 bases and J dropped 7 bases, with 15 bases sitting between them. CDR3 size: 14 residues. CDR3 region: CASSFSIGSGEAFF. CDR3 nucleotides: TGTGCCAGCAGCTTTTCGATTGGGAGTGGTGAAGCTTTCTTT. Using reference TRBV7-9 and TRBJ1-1 for the parts outside the CDR3, the full variable domain is DTGVSQNPRHKITKRGQNVTFRCDPISEHNRLYWYRQTLGQGPEFLTYFQNEAQLEKSRLLSDRFSAERPKGSFSTLEIQRTEQGDSAMYLCASSFSIGSGEAFFGQGTRLTVV.

This clonotype has just a few counts. A read error is possible here, since a much larger clone lies one base away. V and J are TRBV5-1 and TRBJ1-2; D is unclear. This CDR3 has 14 amino acids. Germline V gene sequence: CDR1 SGHRS, CDR2 YFSETQ. The CDR3 sequence is CASGLLLNDYGYTF. The CDR3 DNA is TGCGCCAGCGGCTTGCTCCTGAACGACTATGGCTACACCTTC.

This clonotype has only a few counts. The genes are TRBV19 and TRBJ1-1; 9 nucleotides agree with TRBD1. Per germline, CDR1 LNHDA and CDR2 SQIVND (reference sequence). The CDR3 has 16 residues. V was clipped by 4 bases and J by 2 bases; unmatched bases: 8. The CDR3 loop is CASSTPTDRGNTEAFF. CDR3 in DNA: TGTGCCAGTAGTACGCCTACGGACAGGGGCAACACTGAAGCTTTCTTT.

This clonotype was detected only a few times. The chain has TRBV18 and TRBJ1-1; no firm D call. V gave up 3 bases and J gave up 4 bases, with 18 bases separating them. CDR3 size: 16 residues. Germline V lookup: CDR1 KGHSH, CDR2 LQKENI. In nucleotides, the CDR3 is TGTGCCAGCTCACCCGGTACATTGGAACTAGGCACTGAAGCTTTCTTT. This encodes CASSPGTLELGTEAFF.

The chain is built from TRBV12-3 or TRBV12-4 and TRBJ1-2; TRBD1 is a possible D gene (6 bases). V dropped 3 bases and J dropped 6 bases, with 14 bases sitting between them. This CDR3 spans 14 amino acids. The CDR3 nucleotides are TGTGCCAGCAGTTTGGGGTGGGGGGGCCATGGCTACACCTTC. Translated, it gives CASSLGWGGHGYTF.

The chain joins TRBV7-2 to TRBJ2-7; 8 bases align to TRBD1. This CDR3 region has 15 residues. Trimming cost V 0 bases and J 4 bases; bases outside gene matches: 5. Germline V CDR1 and CDR2: SGHTA, FQGNSA. CDR3 sequence (DNA): TGTGCCAGCAGCTTAGCGGCAGGGGGCCAGTACGAGCAGTACTTC. Residues: CASSLAAGGQYEQYF. The variable domain in full, with the rest retrieved from reference TRBV7-2 and TRBJ2-7, is GAGVSQSPSNKVTEKGKDVELRCDPISGHTALYWYRQSLGQGLEFLIYFQGNSAPDKSGLPSDRFSAERTGGSVSTLTIQRTQQEDSAVYLCASSLAAGGQYEQYFGPGTRLTVT.

The CDR3 DNA sequence: TGTGCCAGCAGTGACTTCGAGACCCAGTACTTC. Translating gives CASSDFETQYF. This chain connects TRBV2 to TRBJ2-5, with D unresolved. The CDR3 runs 11 residues. Deletions cut 3 bases from V and 5 bases from J, with 4 bases between. Germline lookup yields CDR1 SNHLY and CDR2 FYNNEI. The full variable domain, its missing parts supplied by reference TRBV2 and TRBJ2-5, is EPEVTQTPSHQVTQMGQEVILRCVPISNHLYFYWYRQILGQKVEFLVSFYNNEISEKSEIFDDQFSVERPDGSNFTLKIRSTKLEDSAMYFCASSDFETQYFGPGTRLLVL.

This clonotype was picked up a small number of times. The V and J genes are TRBV5-1 and TRBJ1-2; 10 bases fit TRBD1. The germline CDR1 and CDR2 sequences are SGHRS and YFSETQ. After removal of 4 bases from V and 6 bases from J, the junction contained 3 bases not matched to a gene. The CDR3 covers 13 residues. DNA for the CDR3: TGCGCCAGCAGCCCAGACAGGGGGCATGGCTACACCTTC. It encodes CASSPDRGHGYTF. The full variable domain, its missing parts supplied by reference TRBV5-1 and TRBJ1-2, is KAGVTQTPRYLIKTRGQQVTLSCSPISGHRSVSWYQQTPGQGLQFLFEYFSETQRNKGNFPGRFSGRQFSNSRSEMNVSTLELGDSALYLCASSPDRGHGYTFGSGTRLTVV.

This clonotype occurred a few times. The V and J genes are TRBV20-1 and TRBJ1-6; no firm D call. The CDR3 runs to 21 residues. The germline V gene has CDR1 DFQATT and CDR2 SNEGSKA (reference sequence). V lost 1 base and J 0 bases, leaving 25 bases between the germline ends. The DNA of the CDR3 is TGCAGTGCTAGAGGGGCGTTGGGCCAGGAGATTGGAAGCTCCTATAATTCACCCCTCCACTTT. Its protein product is CSARGALGQEIGSSYNSPLHF.

This clonotype has a single count. V gene TRBV5-1 combines with J gene TRBJ2-1; D remains unclear. CDR3 length equals 15 residues. V was shortened by 2 bases and J by 1 base, with 10 bases between the two germline ends. Germline V gene data show CDR1 as SGHRS and CDR2 as YFSETQ. DNA for the CDR3: TGCGCCAGCAGCTTTGGGTGGGAATCCTACAATGAGCAGTTCTTC. Translated: CASSFGWESYNEQFF.

The chain is built from TRBV6-1 and TRBJ2-5; D tentatively fits TRBD1 or TRBD2 (7 bases each). This CDR3 has 15 residues. Trimming took off 2 bases at V and 5 bases at J, with 15 bases between the two ends. Per germline, CDR1 MNHNS and CDR2 SASEGT. CDR3 protein: CASSETSEGAETQYF. For the CDR3, the DNA is TGTGCCAGCAGTGAAACTAGCGAGGGGGCGGAGACCCAGTACTTC.

The table lists this clonotype with a few counts. The chain employs TRBV6-4 and TRBJ2-3; tentatively, D is TRBD2 (6 bases). The V end was cut by 3 bases, the J end by 3 bases, with 10 bases between. CDR1 is MRHNA and CDR2 is SNTAGT in the germline V gene. This CDR3 has 14 amino acids. CDR3 in DNA: TGTGCCAGCAGTGAAACGGGGGAAACAGATACGCAGTATTTT. This codes for CASSETGETDTQYF.

The chain links TRBV6-1 to TRBJ2-7; 7 bases agree with TRBD1. This CDR3 has 14 amino acids. V was pared by 2 bases and J by 3 bases, with 4 bases of the junction left unmatched. CDR1 is MNHNS and CDR2 is SASEGT in the germline V gene. CDR3 coding DNA: TGTGCCAGCAGTGAAATGAGGGACAGCTACGAGCAGTACTTC. Protein product: CASSEMRDSYEQYF.